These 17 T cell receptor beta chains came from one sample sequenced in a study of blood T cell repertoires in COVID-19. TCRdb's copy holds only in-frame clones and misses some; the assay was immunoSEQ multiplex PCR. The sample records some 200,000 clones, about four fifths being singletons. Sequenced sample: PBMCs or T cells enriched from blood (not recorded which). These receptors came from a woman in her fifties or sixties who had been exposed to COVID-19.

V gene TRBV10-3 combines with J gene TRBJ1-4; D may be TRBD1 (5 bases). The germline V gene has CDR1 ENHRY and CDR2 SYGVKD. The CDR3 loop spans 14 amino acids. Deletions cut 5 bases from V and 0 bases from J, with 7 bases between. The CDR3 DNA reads TGTGCCATCAGTAAACAGGCAACTAATGAAAAACTGTTTTTT. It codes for CAISKQATNEKLFF.

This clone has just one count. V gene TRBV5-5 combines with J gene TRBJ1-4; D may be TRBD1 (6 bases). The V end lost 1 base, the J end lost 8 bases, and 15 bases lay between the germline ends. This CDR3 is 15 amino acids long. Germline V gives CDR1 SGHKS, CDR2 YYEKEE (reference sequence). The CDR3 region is CASSLQNVQGEKLFF. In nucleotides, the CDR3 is TGTGCCAGCAGCTTGCAAAATGTTCAGGGGGAAAAACTGTTTTTT.

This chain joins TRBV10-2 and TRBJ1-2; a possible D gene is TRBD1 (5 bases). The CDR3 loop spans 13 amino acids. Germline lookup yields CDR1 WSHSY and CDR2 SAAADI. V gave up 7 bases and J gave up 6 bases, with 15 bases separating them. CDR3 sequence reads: CASISSGGDGYTF. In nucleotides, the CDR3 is TGCGCCAGCATATCGAGTGGGGGGGATGGCTACACCTTC.

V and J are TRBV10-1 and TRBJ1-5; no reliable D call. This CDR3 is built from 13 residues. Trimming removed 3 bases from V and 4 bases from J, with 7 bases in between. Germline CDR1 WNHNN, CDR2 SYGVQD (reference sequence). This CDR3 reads CASSEGGNQPQHF. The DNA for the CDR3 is TGCGCCAGCAGTGAAGGCGGGAATCAGCCCCAGCATTTT.

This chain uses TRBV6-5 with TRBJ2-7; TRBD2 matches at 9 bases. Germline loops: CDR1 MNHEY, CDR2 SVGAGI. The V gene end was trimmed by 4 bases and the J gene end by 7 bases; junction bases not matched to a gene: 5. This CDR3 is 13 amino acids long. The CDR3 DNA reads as TGTGCCAGCAGTTGGCGGGGGGGCGGGGAGCAGTACTTC. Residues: CASSWRGGGEQYF.

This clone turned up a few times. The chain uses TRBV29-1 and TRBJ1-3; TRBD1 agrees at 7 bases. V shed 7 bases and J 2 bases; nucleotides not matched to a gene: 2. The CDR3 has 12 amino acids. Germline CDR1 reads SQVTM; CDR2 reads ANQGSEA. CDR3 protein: CSAGQAGNTIYF. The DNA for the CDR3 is TGCAGCGCAGGACAGGCTGGAAACACCATATATTTT.

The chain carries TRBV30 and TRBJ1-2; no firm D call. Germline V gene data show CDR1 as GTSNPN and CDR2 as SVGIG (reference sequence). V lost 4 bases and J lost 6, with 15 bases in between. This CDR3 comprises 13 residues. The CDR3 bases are TGTGCCTGGAATGGAGGGCGCGGCAATGGCTACACCTTC. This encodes CAWNGGRGNGYTF.

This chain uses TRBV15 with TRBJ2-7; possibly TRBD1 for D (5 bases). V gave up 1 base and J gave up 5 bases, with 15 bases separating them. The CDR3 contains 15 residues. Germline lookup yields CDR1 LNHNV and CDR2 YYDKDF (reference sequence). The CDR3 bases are TGTGCCACCAGCAGAGCCTCGCGCAGGGCTAACGAGCAGTACTTC. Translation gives CATSRASRRANEQYF.

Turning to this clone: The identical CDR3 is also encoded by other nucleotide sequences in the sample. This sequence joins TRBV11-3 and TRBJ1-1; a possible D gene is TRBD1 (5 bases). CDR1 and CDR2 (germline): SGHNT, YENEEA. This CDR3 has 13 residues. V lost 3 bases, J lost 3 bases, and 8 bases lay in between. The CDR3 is CASSLGRDTEAFF. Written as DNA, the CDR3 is TGTGCCAGCAGCTTGGGCAGGGACACTGAAGCTTTCTTT.

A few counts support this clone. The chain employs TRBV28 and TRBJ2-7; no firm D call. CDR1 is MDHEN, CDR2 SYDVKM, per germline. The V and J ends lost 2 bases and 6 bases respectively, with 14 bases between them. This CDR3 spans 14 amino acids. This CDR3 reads CASSLRDLLTEQYF. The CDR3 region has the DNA TGTGCCAGCAGTTTACGAGATCTGCTTACCGAGCAGTACTTC. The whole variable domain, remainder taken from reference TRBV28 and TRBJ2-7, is DVKVTQSSRYLVKRTGEKVFLECVQDMDHENMFWYRQDPGLGLRLIYFSYDVKMKEKGDIPEGYSVSREKKERFSLILESASTNQTSMYLCASSLRDLLTEQYFGPGTRLTVT.

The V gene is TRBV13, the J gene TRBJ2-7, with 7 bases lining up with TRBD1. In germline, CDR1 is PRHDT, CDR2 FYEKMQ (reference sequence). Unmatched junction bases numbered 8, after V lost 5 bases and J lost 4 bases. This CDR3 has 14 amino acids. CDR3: CASSAWDSEYEQYF. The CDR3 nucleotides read TGTGCCAGCAGCGCTTGGGACAGTGAATACGAGCAGTACTTC.

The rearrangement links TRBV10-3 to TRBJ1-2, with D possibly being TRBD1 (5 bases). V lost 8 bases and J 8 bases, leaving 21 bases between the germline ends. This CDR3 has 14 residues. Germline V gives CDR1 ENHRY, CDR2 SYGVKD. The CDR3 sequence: CAISDSSTEKGYTF. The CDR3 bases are TGTGCCATCTCGGATTCATCGACAGAGAAAGGCTACACCTTC.

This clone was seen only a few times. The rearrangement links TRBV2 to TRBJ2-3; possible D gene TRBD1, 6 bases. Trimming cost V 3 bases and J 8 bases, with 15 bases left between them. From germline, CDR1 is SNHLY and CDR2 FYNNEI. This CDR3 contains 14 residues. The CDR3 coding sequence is TGTGCCAGCAGTGAGGACCCCGGCAGGGGTACGCAGTATTTT. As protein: CASSEDPGRGTQYF.

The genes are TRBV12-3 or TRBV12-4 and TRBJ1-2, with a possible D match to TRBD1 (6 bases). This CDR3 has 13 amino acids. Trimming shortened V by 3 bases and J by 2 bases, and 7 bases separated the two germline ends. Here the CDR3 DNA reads TGTGCCAGCAGTTTGACAGGCAACTATGGCTACACCTTC. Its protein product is CASSLTGNYGYTF.

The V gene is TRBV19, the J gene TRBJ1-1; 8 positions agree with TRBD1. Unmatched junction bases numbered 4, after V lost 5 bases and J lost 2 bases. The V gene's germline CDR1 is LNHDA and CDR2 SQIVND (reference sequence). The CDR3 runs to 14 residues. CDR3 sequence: CASSPDRGNTEAFF. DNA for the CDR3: TGTGCCAGTAGTCCCGACAGGGGTAACACTGAAGCTTTCTTT.

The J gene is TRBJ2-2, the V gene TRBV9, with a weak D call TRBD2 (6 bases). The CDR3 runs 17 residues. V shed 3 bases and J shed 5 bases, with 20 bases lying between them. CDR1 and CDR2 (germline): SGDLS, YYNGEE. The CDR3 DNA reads TGTGCCAGCAGCGGGAGGGACGTGGGGCGTGGGACCGGGGAGCTGTTTTTT. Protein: CASSGRDVGRGTGELFF. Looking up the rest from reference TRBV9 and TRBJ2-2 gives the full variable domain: DSGVTQTPKHLITATGQRVTLRCSPRSGDLSVYWYQQSLDQGLQFLIQYYNGEERAKGNILERFSAQQFPDLHSELNLSSLELGDSALYFCASSGRDVGRGTGELFFGEGSRLTVL.

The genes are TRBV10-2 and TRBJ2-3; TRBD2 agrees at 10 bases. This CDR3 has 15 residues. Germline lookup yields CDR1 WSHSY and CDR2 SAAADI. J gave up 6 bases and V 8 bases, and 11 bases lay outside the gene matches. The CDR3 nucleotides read TGCGCCAGCTGGGGGGAAGCGGGGGGGCGGGATACGCAGTATTTT. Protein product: CASWGEAGGRDTQYF.